These 8 T cell receptor beta chains originate from one sample sequenced in a study of vaccination effects on CD4 cells after COVID-19. No antigen is known for these receptors. ViraFEST expansion of antigen-specific CD4+ T cells with viral peptide pools preceded sequencing. Cultured cells yielded isolated CD4+ T cells after nine to ten days. Prior SARS-CoV-2 infection was absent in the vaccine recipients, as shown by negative nucleocapsid antibodies. Only in-frame clones appear in the TCRdb table, and some are missing; sequencing was by immunoSEQ multiplex PCR. This table has 25,000 to 30,000 clones, approximately 70% appearing once. The specimen comprised CD4+ T cells from PBMCs cultured with HCoV-NL63 spike peptides, sampled before COVID-19 vaccination. The receptors originated from a human donor who received a COVID-19 vaccine.

J is TRBJ2-5 and V is TRBV5-1; D unclear. Trimming pared 0 bases from V and 2 bases from J, leaving 8 bases between. There are 14 residues in the CDR3. Germline V gives CDR1 SGHRS, CDR2 YFSETQ. In DNA, the CDR3 is TGCGCCAGCAGCTTGGGCCCATCTCAAGAGACCCAGTACTTC. It yields the protein CASSLGPSQETQYF.

The chain carries TRBV5-6 and TRBJ2-3; 13 bases line up with TRBD2. CDR1 is SGHDT and CDR2 is YYEEEE in the germline V gene. The CDR3 is 17 residues long. Trimming at V came to 4 bases and at J to 5 bases, leaving 10 bases not matched to a gene. CDR3: CASSRTLAGGPGDTQYF. The CDR3 bases are TGTGCCAGCAGCCGCACACTAGCGGGAGGGCCTGGAGATACGCAGTATTTT.

V usage is TRBV7-8 and J usage is TRBJ2-1; TRBD2 matches 11 bases. CDR1 SGHVS and CDR2 FQNEAQ come from the germline V gene. The CDR3 runs 17 residues. J gave up 7 bases and V 1 base, and 9 bases lay outside the gene matches. The CDR3 DNA sequence: TGTGCCAGCAGCTTAGGTCCGGGACTAGCGGAGGGGAATGAGCAGTTCTTC. Encoded protein: CASSLGPGLAEGNEQFF. The full variable domain, rest sourced from reference TRBV7-8 and TRBJ2-1, is GAGVSQSPRYKVAKRGQDVALRCDPISGHVSLFWYQQALGQGPEFLTYFQNEAQLDKSGLPSDRFFAERPEGSVSTLKIQRTQQEDSAVYLCASSLGPGLAEGNEQFFGPGTRLTVL.

CDR3 protein: CSASGQPNTEAFF. The CDR3 coding sequence is TGCAGCGCCTCGGGACAGCCGAACACTGAAGCTTTCTTT. The V gene is TRBV29-1, the J gene TRBJ1-1; 7 bases fit TRBD1. CDR3 length: 13 residues. The trim removed 7 bases at V and 1 base at J, leaving 6 bases unmatched. CDR1 SQVTM and CDR2 ANQGSEA come from the germline V gene.

The rearrangement uses TRBV11-2 and TRBJ2-1; weak D call: TRBD2 (6 bases). The V end lost 1 base, the J end lost 8 bases, and 15 bases lay between the germline ends. CDR3 length: 15 residues. In germline, CDR1 is SGHAT, CDR2 FQNNGV. This CDR3 is CASSLGGLLGHEQFF. DNA of the CDR3: TGTGCCAGCAGCTTAGGGGGACTCCTGGGCCATGAGCAGTTCTTC. The variable domain in full, completed from reference TRBV11-2 and TRBJ2-1, reads EAGVAQSPRYKIIEKRQSVAFWCNPISGHATLYWYQQILGQGPKLLIQFQNNGVVDDSQLPKDRFSAERLKGVDSTLKIQPAKLEDSAVYLCASSLGGLLGHEQFFGPGTRLTVL.

This chain links TRBV13 with TRBJ2-5; D is undetermined. V was cut by 5 bases and J by 5 bases, with 15 bases left in between. In germline, CDR1 is PRHDT, CDR2 FYEKMQ (reference sequence). The length of the CDR3 is 14 residues. The CDR3 sequence is CASSQAVPQETQYF. The DNA of the CDR3 is TGTGCCAGCAGCCAGGCGGTCCCTCAGGAGACCCAGTACTTC.

V usage is TRBV7-2 and J usage is TRBJ2-7; 8 bases are shared with TRBD1. This CDR3 has 15 amino acids. The J segment lost 5 bases and the V segment lost 1 base, leaving 7 bases of the junction unmatched. Germline V gives CDR1 SGHTA, CDR2 FQGNSA. The CDR3 DNA follows: TGTGCCAGCAGCTTAGAGTGGACAGGGCCCCACGAGCAGTACTTC. Protein: CASSLEWTGPHEQYF.

The gene calls are TRBV5-1 and TRBJ1-1; 11 bases are shared with TRBD1. The J segment lost 1 base and the V segment lost 3 bases, leaving 5 bases of the junction unmatched. Germline lookup yields CDR1 SGHRS and CDR2 YFSETQ. The CDR3 is made up of 16 amino acids. The CDR3 DNA reads TGCGCCAGCAGCTGGGGACAGGGGGACGCGAACACTGAAGCTTTCTTT. Its translation: CASSWGQGDANTEAFF.